Given below is one T cell receptor (beta chain) in context. Its antigen is as yet unknown. In the PCR, 60 Vbeta and 13 Jbeta primers were used. The repertoire was sequenced with immunoSEQ multiplex PCR; TCRdb's copy has only in-frame clones and lacks some. The sample contains fewer than 150,000 clones, around 85% of which appear only once. Germline trimming cut 4 bases from V and 4 bases from J; bases unmatched to any gene: 8. The CDR3 runs 16 residues. Germline V gene data show CDR1 as MDHEN and CDR2 as SYDVKM. These data belong to a study of cytomegalovirus exposure and HLA in healthy donors. Findings and limits, study-wide: Later work found most CMV-associated TCR beta chains apparently HLA-restricted. Most of the TCR beta V segments (in an earlier analysis) were productive either about 87% or about 30% of the time.

Specimen: PBMCs. The chain is built from TRBV28 and TRBJ2-3; 10 nucleotides align to TRBD1. The sequence came from a woman under 40 in good health and CMV-seropositive. The CDR3 sequence: CASSSPGQGTSDTQYF. CDR3 bases: TGTGCCAGCAGTTCACCGGGACAGGGGACTTCAGATACGCAGTATTTT.